This entry lists 23 T cell receptor beta chains sequenced from one sample in a study of Ad26.COV2.S vaccination and SARS-CoV-2 variants. As for treatment: roughly 19 received Ad26.COV2.S at low or high dose, single or two shots; a few received placebo; per-sample allocation not given. All samples were drawn on day 63, counting from the first vaccine or placebo injection. TCRdb's table, derived via immunoSEQ multiplex PCR, lists solely in-frame clones and lacks some. This table has about 680,000 clones, roughly 90% appearing once. The material was peripheral blood, obtained in a trial of Ad26.COV2.S vaccine versus placebo. Receptors were obtained from a person between 18 and 59 years old who received the Ad26.COV2.S COVID-19 vaccine or a placebo.

This clone was counted once. This CDR3 reads CASRMGAGGSYNEQFF. CDR3 in DNA: TGTGCCAGCAGGATGGGTGCGGGAGGGTCCTACAATGAGCAGTTCTTC. The chain combines TRBV7-9 with TRBJ2-1; TRBD2 matches 9 bases. Germline CDR1 and CDR2: SEHNR and FQNEAQ (reference sequence). The J segment lost 1 base and the V segment lost 6 bases, leaving 7 bases of the junction unmatched. The CDR3 has 16 residues.

This clone was counted a single time. The chain links TRBV20-1 to TRBJ2-3; D tentatively reads TRBD1 or TRBD2 (7 bases each). The CDR3 has 14 residues. Per germline, CDR1 DFQATT and CDR2 SNEGSKA (reference sequence). V lost 6 bases, J lost 5 bases, and 18 bases lay in between. CDR3 bases: TGCAGTGCCAGTGACAGGGAGGGGCGAGATACGCAGTATTTT. It encodes CSASDREGRDTQYF.

The chain is built from TRBV27 and TRBJ1-6, with D unresolved. The V gene lost 5 bases and the J gene lost 6 bases, with 11 bases spanning the gap. CDR3 length: 14 residues. In germline, CDR1 is MNHEY, CDR2 SMNVEV (reference sequence). The DNA for the CDR3 is TGTGCCAGCAGTCCCCGGGAGATTAATTCACCCCTCCACTTT. Encoded protein: CASSPREINSPLHF.

This clone was found once. CDR3 protein: CASSLDSPNEKLFF. CDR3 coding DNA: TGTGCCAGCAGCCTGGACAGCCCTAATGAAAAACTGTTTTTT. This rearrangement joins TRBV5-6 to TRBJ1-4; perhaps TRBD1 as D (6 bases). Germline V gene sequence: CDR1 SGHDT, CDR2 YYEEEE. CDR3 length: 14 amino acids. The V end lost 4 bases, the J end lost 3 bases, and 10 bases lay between the germline ends.

This sequence joins TRBV4-3 and TRBJ1-1; 8 positions match TRBD1. The germline V gene encodes CDR1 LGHNA and CDR2 YSLEER. The J segment lost 8 bases and the V segment lost 3 bases, leaving 2 bases of the junction unmatched. The CDR3 length is 12 residues. The CDR3, as DNA: TGCGCCAGCAGCCAGGGGACAGGCGAAGCTTTCTTT. It translates to CASSQGTGEAFF.

Regarding this clone: The same CDR3 is also encoded by other DNA sequences in this sample. This chain joins TRBV6-1 and TRBJ1-2; D gene uncertain. The CDR3 spans 12 residues. With 3 bases removed from V and 4 bases from J, the gap between germline ends came to 6 bases. Germline V lookup: CDR1 MNHNS, CDR2 SASEGT. CDR3 DNA sequence: TGTGCCAGCAGTGAGGGCGGCTATGGCTACACCTTC. This sequence encodes CASSEGGYGYTF.

This chain connects TRBV6-2 or TRBV6-3 to TRBJ1-6; 7 bases match TRBD1. This CDR3 is built from 15 residues. Per the germline V gene, CDR1 is MNHEY and CDR2 is SVGEGT. J was trimmed by 15 bases and V by 4 bases; bases with no gene match: 15. The CDR3 spells CASSSRTGLIQILHF. The CDR3 region has the DNA TGTGCCAGCAGTTCCCGGACAGGATTAATTCAAATCCTCCACTTT.

This chain connects TRBV12-3 or TRBV12-4 to TRBJ2-7; the D is unclear. This CDR3 spans 13 amino acids. Trimming removed 3 bases from V and 2 bases from J, with 8 bases in between. The CDR3 loop reads CASSFAAAYEQYF. The DNA of the CDR3 is TGTGCCAGCAGTTTCGCGGCTGCCTACGAGCAGTACTTC.

The chain carries TRBV29-1 and TRBJ2-3, with 8 positions matching TRBD2. The ends lost 7 bases at V and 0 bases at J; junction bases unmatched: 12. CDR3 size: 16 residues. CDR1 and CDR2 from the germline V gene are SQVTM and ANQGSEA. CDR3 sequence reads: CSGAGVLRSSTDTQYF. Here the CDR3 DNA reads TGCAGCGGAGCGGGAGTATTGAGGTCTAGCACAGATACGCAGTATTTT.

The V and J genes are TRBV27 and TRBJ1-5; TRBD1 matches 10 bases. The V gene's germline CDR1 is MNHEY and CDR2 SMNVEV (reference sequence). Trimming cost V 4 bases and J 7 bases; bases outside gene matches: 4. There are 14 residues in the CDR3. Here the CDR3 reads CASSSTGGYQPQHF. In DNA form, the CDR3 reads TGTGCCAGCAGTTCGACAGGGGGCTACCAGCCCCAGCATTTT.

This sequence joins TRBV6-5 and TRBJ2-7, with a possible D match to TRBD2 (6 bases). The CDR3 length is 14 residues. Trimming removed 6 bases at V and 2 bases at J, with 14 bases between. CDR1 and CDR2 (germline): MNHEY, SVGAGI. The CDR3, as DNA: TGTGCCAGCAGGGCAAGGGACTTGACCTACGAGCAGTACTTC. Its protein is CASRARDLTYEQYF.

V is TRBV7-8 and J is TRBJ2-7; the D gene is possibly TRBD1 (6 bases). The CDR3 is made up of 13 amino acids. From germline, CDR1 is SGHVS and CDR2 FQNEAQ. V lost 5 bases and J lost 2, with 10 bases in between. CDR3 in amino acids: CASSIQGTYEQYF. The DNA of the CDR3 is TGTGCCAGCAGCATCCAGGGGACCTACGAGCAGTACTTC.

The chain links TRBV7-2 to TRBJ1-2, with D possibly matching TRBD1 (5 bases). In germline, CDR1 is SGHTA, CDR2 FQGNSA. Deletions cut 0 bases from V and 2 bases from J, with 7 bases between. This CDR3 contains 14 residues. The CDR3 bases are TGTGCCAGCAGCTTAGCAGGGGCGAACTATGGCTACACCTTC. Protein: CASSLAGANYGYTF.

This sequence joins TRBV27 and TRBJ1-1, with TRBD1 as a possible D gene (6 bases). Germline V CDR1 and CDR2: MNHEY, SMNVEV (reference sequence). The CDR3 totals 18 residues. The V and J ends lost 7 bases and 4 bases respectively, with 28 bases between them. CDR3 coding DNA: TGTGCCAGCACCCGGGGGCCAGGGGTGGGTAAGATGGGCACTGAAGCTTTCTTT. Translation: CASTRGPGVGKMGTEAFF.

As DNA, the CDR3 is TGTGCCAGCAGCCTCCCCTGGGGGACTAGCGGCCGCACAGATACGCAGTATTTT. As protein: CASSLPWGTSGRTDTQYF. The V and J genes are TRBV5-6 and TRBJ2-3; 11 positions agree with TRBD2. Looked up from germline, CDR1 is SGHDT and CDR2 is YYEEEE. V shed 4 bases, J shed 1 base, and the junction held 11 bases outside the gene matches. The CDR3 is made up of 18 amino acids.

The V and J genes are TRBV5-5 and TRBJ2-7; D remains ambiguous. The length of the CDR3 is 16 residues. Trimming cost V 2 bases and J 0 bases, with 15 bases left between them. Germline V gene lookup returns CDR1 SGHKS and CDR2 YYEKEE (reference sequence). In nucleotides, the CDR3 is TGTGCCAGCAGCTTACAAGGGATCGCGAGCTCCTACGAGCAGTACTTC. Residues: CASSLQGIASSYEQYF.

This chain uses TRBV19 with TRBJ2-7, with D unclear. In germline, CDR1 is LNHDA, CDR2 SQIVND (reference sequence). The CDR3 sequence is 14 residues long. Trimming removed 5 bases from V and 0 bases from J, with 11 bases in between. CDR3 DNA sequence: TGTGCCAGTAGTTTCGACACGAGCTCCTACGAGCAGTACTTC. Translation gives CASSFDTSSYEQYF. The complete variable domain, with remaining parts taken from reference TRBV19 and TRBJ2-7, reads DGGITQSPKYLFRKEGQNVTLSCEQNLNHDAMYWYRQDPGQGLRLIYYSQIVNDFQKGDIAEGYSVSREKKESFPLTVTSAQKNPTAFYLCASSFDTSSYEQYFGPGTRLTVT.

CDR3 residues: CASSQRADTYFNTGELFF. CDR3 in DNA: TGTGCCAGCAGCCAACGGGCTGACACCTACTTTAACACCGGGGAGCTGTTTTTT. The gene calls are TRBV3-1 (or the pseudogene TRBV3-2) and TRBJ2-2; D is unresolved. CDR1 is LGHDT, CDR2 YNNKEL, per germline (reference sequence). V was pared by 2 bases and J by 2 bases, with 18 bases between. The CDR3 loop spans 18 amino acids.

The V and J genes are TRBV7-2 and TRBJ2-1, with 15 bases fitting TRBD2. Germline V CDR1 and CDR2: SGHTA, FQGNSA. The CDR3 sequence is 19 residues long. J lost 7 bases, V lost 0 bases, and 10 bases had no gene match. The CDR3 loop reads CASSLAGLAGGPLVNEQFF. CDR3 DNA sequence: TGTGCCAGCAGCTTAGCGGGACTAGCGGGGGGACCCCTAGTAAATGAGCAGTTCTTC.

The CDR3 sequence: CASSPRLGTEAFF. In DNA, the CDR3 is TGTGCCAGCAGCCCACGCCTGGGCACTGAAGCTTTCTTT. The chain is built from TRBV9 and TRBJ1-1; D is unclear. The CDR3 totals 13 residues. V was trimmed by 4 bases and J by 4 bases, leaving 11 bases between them. Germline V gives CDR1 SGDLS, CDR2 YYNGEE.

The chain combines TRBV3-1 (or the pseudogene TRBV3-2) with TRBJ2-2; possible D gene TRBD2, 6 bases. From germline, CDR1 is LGHDT and CDR2 YNNKEL (reference sequence). V lost 2 bases and J 5 bases, leaving 9 bases between the germline ends. This CDR3 contains 14 residues. DNA for the CDR3: TGTGCCAGCAGCCAAAAGGCGGGGACCGGGGAGCTGTTTTTT. Translating gives CASSQKAGTGELFF.

The chain carries TRBV6-5 and TRBJ2-3, with a possible D match to TRBD2 (6 bases). This CDR3 contains 15 residues. The germline V and J ends were trimmed by 4 bases and 1 base, with 12 bases remaining between them. Germline V gives CDR1 MNHEY, CDR2 SVGAGI. CDR3 in amino acids: CASSSDGGGTDTQYF. The CDR3 DNA is TGTGCCAGCAGTTCCGATGGCGGGGGCACAGATACGCAGTATTTT.

The rearrangement uses TRBV12-3 or TRBV12-4 and TRBJ2-1; 7 bases are a match to TRBD1. There are 12 residues in the CDR3. V shed 5 bases, J shed 13 bases, and the junction held 8 bases outside the gene matches. The CDR3 loop reads CASSPDRVAQFF. The CDR3 DNA follows: TGTGCCAGCAGTCCTGACAGGGTAGCCCAGTTCTTC.